The 8 T cell receptor beta chains presented below share a single source sample, sequenced in a study of breast tumors, draining lymph nodes, adjacent tissues. TCRdb re-called the multiplex PCR reads through MiXCR, storing one row per CDR3 protein. The table includes about 170,000 distinct CDR3 sequences, roughly a third detected once. Samples came from axillary lymph nodes draining the breast cancer. Sequencing used axillary lymph node tissue. These receptors were collected from a female donor with breast cancer. Some clones in this sample may be carry-over from other donors' samples.

This clonotype was recorded many times. CDR3 loop: CAISEPGLAGNEQYF. The CDR3 bases are TGTGCCATCAGTGAGCCGGGACTAGCGGGAAACGAGCAGTACTTC. This chain links TRBV10-3 with TRBJ2-7; 13 bases are a match to TRBD2. The germline V gene encodes CDR1 ENHRY and CDR2 SYGVKD. V shed 2 bases and J 5 bases; nucleotides not matched to a gene: 3. The CDR3 covers 15 residues.

This clonotype was seen repeatedly, ten times or more. The V gene is TRBV27, the J gene TRBJ1-6, with D tentatively TRBD1 (6 bases). The ends were cut back, 3 bases at V and 7 bases at J, with 10 bases in the middle. The V gene's germline CDR1 is MNHEY and CDR2 SMNVEV (reference sequence). The CDR3 totals 14 residues. CDR3 sequence: CASSFSGENSPLHF. CDR3 coding DNA: TGTGCCAGCAGTTTCTCAGGGGAGAATTCACCCCTCCACTTT.

This clonotype came up many times. This rearrangement joins TRBV5-5 to TRBJ1-4; D unresolved. The V gene's germline CDR1 is SGHKS and CDR2 YYEKEE (reference sequence). This CDR3 has 14 amino acids. V was shortened by 0 bases and J by 3 bases, with 6 bases between the two germline ends. The CDR3 region has the DNA TGTGCCAGCAGCTTGGGTCCGGCTAATGAAAAACTGTTTTTT. This sequence encodes CASSLGPANEKLFF.

This sequence joins TRBV7-2 and TRBJ1-1; 8 bases align to TRBD1. The CDR3 sequence is 14 residues long. The trim removed 5 bases at V and 8 bases at J, leaving 10 bases unmatched. Germline CDR1 is SGHTA and CDR2 is FQGNSA. The CDR3 DNA follows: TGTGCCAGCAGCCCCTCCCCGGGACAGGTGGAAGCTTTCTTT. The encoded protein is CASSPSPGQVEAFF.

The rearrangement links TRBV7-9 to TRBJ2-3; 12 bases map to TRBD2. This CDR3 comprises 15 residues. Germline lookup yields CDR1 SEHNR and CDR2 FQNEAQ (reference sequence). J gave up 5 bases and V 3 bases, and 3 bases lay outside the gene matches. The CDR3 sequence: CASSLTSGSGDTQYF. Written as DNA, the CDR3 is TGTGCCAGCAGCTTGACTAGCGGGAGTGGAGATACGCAGTATTTT.

This chain uses TRBV11-1 with TRBJ2-6; D is ambiguous. This CDR3 is built from 15 residues. The V end lost 2 bases, the J end lost 4 bases, and 9 bases lay between the germline ends. Germline V gives CDR1 SGHAT, CDR2 FQDESV (reference sequence). CDR3 residues: CASSLSSTGANVLTF. As DNA, the CDR3 is TGTGCCAGCAGCTTATCGAGCACCGGGGCCAACGTCCTGACTTTC.

Notes on this clonotype: The junction departs from germline at one end; a sequencing error may be responsible. The CDR3 DNA reads TGTGCCATCAGTGAGAGCTCGGGACAGGGACAAAAGGTCGTCTACGAGCAATACTTC. This encodes CAISESSGQGQKVVYEQYF. The chain couples TRBV10-3 to TRBJ2-7, with 9 bases lining up with TRBD1. The CDR3 is 19 amino acids. Looked up from germline, CDR1 is ENHRY and CDR2 is SYGVKD.

This clonotype was observed at least ten times. The V call is TRBV7-8, the J call TRBJ2-3; tentatively, D is TRBD2 (7 bases). The V gene's germline CDR1 is SGHVS and CDR2 FQNEAQ. The CDR3 covers 15 residues. V was pared by 6 bases and J by 6 bases, with 19 bases between. Here the CDR3 reads CASSLRGGAGDTQYF. CDR3 sequence (DNA): TGTGCCAGCAGTCTGAGGGGGGGGGCAGGGGATACGCAGTATTTT.